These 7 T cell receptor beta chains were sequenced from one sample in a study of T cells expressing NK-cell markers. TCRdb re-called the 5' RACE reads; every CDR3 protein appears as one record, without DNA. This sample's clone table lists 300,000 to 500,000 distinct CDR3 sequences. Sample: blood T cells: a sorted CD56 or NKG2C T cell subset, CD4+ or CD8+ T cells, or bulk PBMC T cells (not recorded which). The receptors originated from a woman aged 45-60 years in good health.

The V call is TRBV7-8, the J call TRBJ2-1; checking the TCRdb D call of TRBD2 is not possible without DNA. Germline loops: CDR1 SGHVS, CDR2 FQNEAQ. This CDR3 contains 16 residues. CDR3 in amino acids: CASSDRGLAGDKEQFF.

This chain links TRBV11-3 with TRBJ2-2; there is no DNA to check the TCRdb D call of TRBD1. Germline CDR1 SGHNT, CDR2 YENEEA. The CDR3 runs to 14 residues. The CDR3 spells CASAPGRTTGELFF.

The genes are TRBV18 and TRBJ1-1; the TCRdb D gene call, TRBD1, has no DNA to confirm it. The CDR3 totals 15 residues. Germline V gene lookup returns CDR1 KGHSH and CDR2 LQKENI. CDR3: CASSRGQGVNTEAFF.

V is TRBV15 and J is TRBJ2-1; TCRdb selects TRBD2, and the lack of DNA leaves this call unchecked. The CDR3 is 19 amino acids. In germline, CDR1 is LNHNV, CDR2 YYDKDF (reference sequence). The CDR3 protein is CATSRVLAGGQSSYNEQFF.

CDR3: CASSNRTLRDSQETQYF. The chain joins TRBV21-1 to TRBJ2-5; TCRdb's D gene call, TRBD2, goes unchecked for lack of DNA. TRBV21-1 is tagged as a pseudogene. The CDR3 contains 17 residues.

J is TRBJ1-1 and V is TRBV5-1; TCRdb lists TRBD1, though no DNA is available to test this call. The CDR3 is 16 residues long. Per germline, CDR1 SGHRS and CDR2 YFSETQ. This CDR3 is CASSGTAAGGGTEAFF.

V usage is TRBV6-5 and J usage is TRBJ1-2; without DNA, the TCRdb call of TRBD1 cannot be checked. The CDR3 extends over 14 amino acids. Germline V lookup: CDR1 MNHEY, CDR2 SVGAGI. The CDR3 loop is CASSIGDGGGGYTF.